This T cell receptor (beta chain) was obtained from a study of vaccination effects on CD4 cells after COVID-19. Study-wide background: Vaccine administered to participants consisted of two doses of either BNT162b2 or mRNA-1273. Study results and caveats: After vaccination of healthy people, only 1 of 255 vaccine-induced clones cross-reacted with common cold coronaviruses.

This clone turned up a few times. What it binds is not known. The assay was immunoSEQ multiplex PCR, and TCRdb's table has in-frame clones only and misses some. The sample holds approximately 50,000 clones, just under 80% seen once. CD4+ T cells specific for antigen were expanded with viral peptide pools by the ViraFEST assay before sequencing. A roughly ten-day culture period preceded the isolation of CD4+ T cells. Vaccinated recipients, who were negative for nucleocapsid antibodies, had no history of SARS-CoV-2 infection. Sequences were derived from CD4+ T cells from PBMCs cultured with HCoV-OC43 spike peptides, sampled before COVID-19 vaccination. The subset: HCoV-OC43 spike overlapping peptide pool stimulation. This TCR was sampled from a human donor who received a COVID-19 vaccine.

The DNA for the CDR3 is TGTGCCAGCAGCCGATCAACAGGGGACAATGAGCAGTTCTTC. This translates into CASSRSTGDNEQFF. The rearrangement joins TRBV14 to TRBJ2-1, with 7 bases fitting TRBD1. The CDR3 runs to 14 residues. The V and J ends lost 4 bases and 5 bases, in that order; junction bases with no gene match: 5. Germline assignment: CDR1 SGHDN and CDR2 FVKESK.